The 3 T cell receptor beta chains reported below all come from one sample, sequenced in a study of identical twins. MiXCR, applied by TCRdb to the 5' RACE reads, yields one record per CDR3 protein. The data contain about 150,000 distinct CDR3 sequences, around 3.5% of them singletons. The material sequenced was memory T cells sorted from blood. These receptors came from a man aged 18-30 years in good health.

This clonotype showed up just a few times. The rearrangement joins TRBV2 to TRBJ1-2; TRBD1 might be the D (5 bases). The CDR3 sequence is 13 residues long. CDR1 is SNHLY and CDR2 is FYNNEI in the germline V gene. V was pared by 8 bases and J by 6 bases, with 16 bases between. CDR3: CASGTVPGDGYTF. The CDR3 DNA reads as TGTGCCAGCGGGACGGTTCCCGGCGATGGCTACACCTTC. Combining the CDR3 with reference TRBV2 and TRBJ1-2 gives the whole variable domain EPEVTQTPSHQVTQMGQEVILRCVPISNHLYFYWYRQILGQKVEFLVSFYNNEISEKSEIFDDQFSVERPDGSNFTLKIRSTKLEDSAMYFCASGTVPGDGYTFGSGTRLTVV.

The sample holds many counts of this clonotype. V gene TRBV5-1 combines with J gene TRBJ2-3, with 7 bases fitting TRBD1. The junction had 9 bases not matched to a gene; V was cut back by 4 bases and J by 7 bases. The length of the CDR3 is 14 residues. Germline V gene sequence: CDR1 SGHRS, CDR2 YFSETQ. CDR3 sequence: CASSMGQQGNTQYF. DNA for the CDR3: TGCGCCAGCAGCATGGGACAGCAAGGAAATACGCAGTATTTT.

This clonotype showed up many times. The chain carries TRBV5-1 and TRBJ2-6; D tentatively fits TRBD1 or TRBD2 (6 bases each). This CDR3 spans 19 amino acids. Trimming left V 5 bases short and J 6 bases short, with 27 bases between. CDR1 SGHRS and CDR2 YFSETQ come from the germline V gene. The CDR3 here is CASRGNYRDFTRLANVLTF. The CDR3 region has the DNA TGCGCCAGCAGAGGAAACTACAGGGACTTCACCCGGTTGGCCAACGTCCTGACTTTC.